This TCR beta chain was recorded in a study of T-cell memory formation after mild COVID-19 (dated by TCRdb to about 2021). The study in broad terms: TCR sequence clusters from the two donors were largely donor specific. The cohort was made up of two young adult volunteers, one female and one male, who were previously healthy. In a couple of donors, T-cell clones that expanded and contracted after mild COVID-19 were tracked by sequencing TCRalpha and TCRbeta repertoires over time. Overall study outcomes, separate from this receptor: Only two mild cases were covered by the study, and larger cohorts that include severe cases with pre-infection samples were considered necessary. SARS-CoV-2 specificity of the second-wave clones peaking on day 37 was not confirmed. Clones contracting from day 15 to 85 had balanced CD4/CD8 phenotypes, while a second wave expanding from day 15 to 37 was biased towards CD4+. Contracting CD4+ clones were located mainly in the CM and EM memory subsets, whereas CD8+ clones were found to be enriched in EMRA. Some responding clones were detected in pre-infection memory, which suggested that pre-existing cross-reactive memory T cells had joined the SARS-CoV-2 response.

This clonotype was seen more than once but under ten times. The antigen it binds to is not known. No base-level quality is on record; no much larger clone is a single base apart. The instrument was an Illumina NovaSeq 6000. TCRalpha and TCRbeta cDNA libraries were constructed by 5'RACE with constant-segment primers, with sample barcodes and unique molecular identifiers being introduced. RNA was extracted from every sample with Trizol reagent. The libraries were amplified in two PCR steps, and the second step added a second sample barcode and Illumina TruSeq adapters. The libraries were sequenced on an Illumina NovaSeq using 2 x 150 bp paired-end reads. The paper's processing steps were these. Reads were demultiplexed and collapsed into UMI-guided consensus sequences with migec v1.2.7. Using mixcr v2.1.11, UMI consensuses were aligned to TRA and TRB V and J templates and then assembled into clonotypes. A clonotype was counted as expanded or contracted only when both edgeR and NoisET called the clonotype significant, with the noise models trained on biological replicates. edgeR calls used a false discovery rate-adjusted p below 0.01 and a log2 fold-change threshold of 1. As an exploratory analysis of dynamics, PCA with hierarchical clustering was applied to max-normalized trajectories of the 1000 most abundant clonotypes. Separately sequenced CD4+ and CD8+ repertoires were used to assign the CD4 or CD8 phenotype of responding clones. The raw public reads went through TCRdb reprocessing: fastp at Q25, MiXCR clone calling, in-frame beta chains kept. Merged by CDR3 protein, the rows form single entries marked with the most common genes and DNA. The V and J calls and clone size come from TCRdb's table, not from the authors' own analysis. The sample includes fewer than 450,000 distinct CDR3 sequences, with around 21% observed a single time. Of the sample, around 13% falls within the top ten clones.

V loses 6 bases of germline sequence and J loses 4 bases, and the interval between the two ends is 9 bases. The CDR3, cysteine through phenylalanine, is 12 amino acids long. CDR3 DNA only is kept here, 36 bases in frame from base 1. CDR1 and CDR2 are drawn from the germline V gene: SQVTM, ANQGSEA. Ficoll-Paque density gradient centrifugation was the method used to isolate PBMCs. The receptor's source is an adult woman who had mild COVID-19 (a few samples of this study predate the infection). The sample titles of this study are shuffled in the database, so cell type and time point are left out; the donor was told from shared clones. This chain is built from TRBV29-1 and TRBJ2-2; no confident D gene assignment can be made. Input material: PBMCs or a T cell subset sorted from them (not recorded which). The CDR3 in this case is CSVTSGTGELFF. The DNA reads TGCAGCGTGACCTCAGGCACCGGGGAGCTGTTTTTT.